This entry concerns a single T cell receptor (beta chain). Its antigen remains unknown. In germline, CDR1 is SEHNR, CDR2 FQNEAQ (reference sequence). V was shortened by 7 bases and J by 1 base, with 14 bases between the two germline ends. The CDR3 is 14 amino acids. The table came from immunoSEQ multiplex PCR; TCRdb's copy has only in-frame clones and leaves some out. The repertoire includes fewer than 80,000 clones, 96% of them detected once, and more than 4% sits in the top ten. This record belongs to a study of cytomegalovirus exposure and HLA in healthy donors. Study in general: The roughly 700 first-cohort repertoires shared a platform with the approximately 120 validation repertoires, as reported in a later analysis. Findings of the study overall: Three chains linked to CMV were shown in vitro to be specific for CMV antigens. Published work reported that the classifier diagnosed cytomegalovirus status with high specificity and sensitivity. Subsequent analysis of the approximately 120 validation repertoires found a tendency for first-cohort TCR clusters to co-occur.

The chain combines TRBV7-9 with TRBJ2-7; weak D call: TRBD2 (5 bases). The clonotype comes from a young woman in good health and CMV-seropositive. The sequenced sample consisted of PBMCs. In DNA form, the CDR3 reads TGTGCCAGCACCGGTGGAGGCTCGTCCTACGAGCAGTACTTC. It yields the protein CASTGGGSSYEQYF.